The subject of this entry is one TCR beta chain. This CDR3 has 13 amino acids. Germline lookup yields CDR1 SGDLS and CDR2 YYNGEE. V was cut by 4 bases and J by 2 bases, with 10 bases left in between. The data stem from a study of blood T cell repertoires in COVID-19. At the level of the study: From the United States, Italy and Spain came samples of acute and convalescent COVID-19.

Seattle enrolled patients during active infection and tracked them longitudinally. Here immunoSEQ multiplex PCR was the method, and the copy in TCRdb shows in-frame clones only, minus some. Among approximately 150,000 clones listed, 80% to 90% were seen once. Sample: peripheral blood. The V and J genes are TRBV9 and TRBJ2-7, with D perhaps matching TRBD2 (6 bases). The TCR originated in a man aged 18 to 29 with COVID-19, enrolled during active disease. The CDR3 loop reads CASSPSGAYEQYF. Written as DNA, the CDR3 is TGTGCCAGCAGCCCCTCGGGGGCCTACGAGCAGTACTTC.